This TCR beta chain comes out of a study of CD8 T cells in Susac syndrome. Study-wide background: Susac syndrome patients were untreated, on corticosteroids with some adding intravenous immunoglobulin, or on intravenous immunoglobulin only. Study results and limitations: Only a relatively small number of individuals were included in the TCR sequencing and HLA analysis. The total CD8+ repertoires yielded 15 to 20 Susac-specific public clones and the CD8+ TEMRA repertoires yielded roughly five.

The CDR3 has 12 amino acids. Germline CDR1 is SNHLY and CDR2 is FYNNEI. V gave up 8 bases and J gave up 2 bases, with 6 bases separating them. Purification of the CD8+ and CD4+ T cells relied on negative isolation, and TEMRA cells underwent FACS enrichment. It was with random hexamers that roughly 0.5 to 1 ug RNA was reverse transcribed. Via MiXCR, TCRdb re-called the immunoSEQ multiplex PCR reads, giving one row per CDR3 protein. The sample lists about 75,000 distinct CDR3 sequences, roughly 94% seen once, with roughly 0.5% in the top ten. Points on this clonotype: Antigen specificity is unknown.

The TCR comes from a human donor with Susac syndrome. The sample consisted of CD8+ T cells from PBMCs. This chain links TRBV2 with TRBJ2-2; D not certain. The CDR3 sequence: CASLGNTGELFF. Written as DNA, the CDR3 is TGTGCCAGCCTTGGAAACACCGGGGAGCTGTTTTTT.